The subject of this entry is one T cell receptor beta chain. This specimen comes from a study of blood T cell repertoires in COVID-19. Study-level background: Specimens from acute and convalescent COVID-19 originated in the United States, Italy and Spain.

Clinical histories supplied by participants themselves formed the basis of cohort assignment. Assay: immunoSEQ multiplex PCR; the TCRdb copy retains only in-frame clones and omits some. The sample lists 230,000 or so clones, approximately 84% occurring once. This TCR came from a woman between 50 and 59 years old who had been exposed to COVID-19. Sequenced material: PBMCs or T cells enriched from blood (not recorded which).

CDR3 in DNA: TGTGCCAGCAGCCGGGCCGGGGAGCTGTTTTTT. Its translation is CASSRAGELFF. The chain is built from TRBV12-3 or TRBV12-4 and TRBJ2-2; no reliable D call. There are 11 residues in the CDR3. The ends were cut back, 6 bases at V and 6 bases at J, with 5 bases in the middle.